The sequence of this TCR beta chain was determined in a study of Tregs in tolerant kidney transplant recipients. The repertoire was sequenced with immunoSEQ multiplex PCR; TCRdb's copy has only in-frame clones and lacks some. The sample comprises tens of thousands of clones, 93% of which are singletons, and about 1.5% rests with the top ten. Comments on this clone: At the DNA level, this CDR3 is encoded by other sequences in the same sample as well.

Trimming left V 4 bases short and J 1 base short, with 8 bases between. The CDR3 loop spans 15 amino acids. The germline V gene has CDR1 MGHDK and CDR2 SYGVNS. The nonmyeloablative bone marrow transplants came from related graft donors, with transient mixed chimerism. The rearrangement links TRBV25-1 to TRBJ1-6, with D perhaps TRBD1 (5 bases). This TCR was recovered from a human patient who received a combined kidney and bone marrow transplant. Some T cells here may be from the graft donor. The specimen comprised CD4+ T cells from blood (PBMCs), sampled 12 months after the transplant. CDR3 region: CASSAGGSYNSPLHF. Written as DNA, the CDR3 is TGTGCCAGCAGTGCCGGGGGTTCCTATAATTCACCCCTCCACTTT.